A single sample gave rise to the 23 T cell receptor beta chains below, sequenced in a study of CD8 T cells in Susac syndrome. Reverse transcription of roughly 0.5 to 1 ug RNA was carried out with random hexamers. A single record per CDR3 protein comes from TCRdb applying MiXCR to the immunoSEQ multiplex PCR reads. This sample has roughly 110,000 distinct CDR3 sequences, with approximately 94% found just once. The source material was CD8+ T cells from PBMCs. These receptors originate from a human donor with Susac syndrome.

This sequence joins TRBV15 and TRBJ2-3; 7 positions match TRBD1. CDR1 and CDR2 (germline): LNHNV, YYDKDF (reference sequence). The J segment lost 2 bases and the V segment lost 4 bases, leaving 9 bases of the junction unmatched. The CDR3 contains 16 residues. DNA of the CDR3: TGTGCCACCAGCACCCCCGGGACAGCCTCCACAGATACGCAGTATTTT. As protein: CATSTPGTASTDTQYF.

The rearrangement uses TRBV19 and TRBJ1-2, with a possible D match to TRBD1 (5 bases). CDR1 and CDR2 (germline): LNHDA, SQIVND (reference sequence). Trimming cost V 7 bases and J 2 bases, with 14 bases left between them. The CDR3 has 14 amino acids. For the CDR3, the DNA is TGTGCCAGTACCTCCTGGGGGATCAACTATGGCTACACCTTC. Encoded protein: CASTSWGINYGYTF.

V gene TRBV7-9 combines with J gene TRBJ1-2; D call uncertain. The CDR3 is 10 amino acids. The V and J ends lost 1 base and 9 bases respectively, with 3 bases between them. The germline CDR1 and CDR2 sequences are SEHNR and FQNEAQ (reference sequence). The CDR3 DNA reads TGTGCCAGCAGCTTAGACAGCTACACCTTC. It encodes CASSLDSYTF. Drawing the rest from reference TRBV7-9 and TRBJ1-2, the complete variable domain is DTGVSQNPRHKITKRGQNVTFRCDPISEHNRLYWYRQTLGQGPEFLTYFQNEAQLEKSRLLSDRFSAERPKGSFSTLEIQRTEQGDSAMYLCASSLDSYTFGSGTRLTVV.

The chain employs TRBV4-1 and TRBJ1-2, with 7 bases that match TRBD1. V lost 1 base to trimming and J lost 5 bases; unmatched junction nucleotides: 10. Germline CDR1 MGHRA, CDR2 YSYEKL. This CDR3 is 16 amino acids long. Here the CDR3 reads CASSQVRWTGRYGYTF. The DNA for the CDR3 is TGCGCCAGCAGCCAAGTTCGCTGGACAGGTCGGTATGGCTACACCTTC.

The V and J genes are TRBV20-1 and TRBJ2-4, with TRBD1 as a possible D gene (6 bases). V shed 3 bases and J shed 1 base, with 7 bases lying between them. Germline V CDR1 and CDR2: DFQATT, SNEGSKA (reference sequence). CDR3 length: 13 residues. The CDR3 sequence: CSASTGAKNIQYF. DNA for the CDR3: TGCAGTGCTAGCACAGGGGCCAAAAACATTCAGTACTTC.

The chain couples TRBV2 to TRBJ2-3; D is possibly TRBD1 (5 bases). V was cut by 7 bases and J by 7 bases, with 12 bases left in between. CDR1 is SNHLY and CDR2 is FYNNEI in the germline V gene. This CDR3 has 12 residues. CDR3 residues: CASKATDNTQYF. The DNA of the CDR3 is TGTGCCAGCAAGGCGACAGATAATACGCAGTATTTT.

CDR3 loop: CASSSGGDHGEQYF. CDR3 DNA sequence: TGTGCCAGCAGCTCCGGCGGGGATCACGGGGAGCAGTACTTC. The V and J genes are TRBV12-3 or TRBV12-4 and TRBJ2-7; weak D call: TRBD2 (6 bases). With 6 bases removed from V and 7 bases from J, the gap between germline ends came to 19 bases. The CDR3 runs to 14 residues.

The rearrangement uses TRBV10-2 and TRBJ2-7, with D possibly being TRBD2 (5 bases). Germline-derived CDR1 and CDR2 are WSHSY and SAAADI. The CDR3 is 14 residues long. V lost 4 bases and J lost 0, with 10 bases in between. CDR3 sequence: CASSGLRDSYEQYF. CDR3 bases: TGCGCCAGCAGTGGTCTCCGGGACTCCTACGAGCAGTACTTC.

This chain joins TRBV9 and TRBJ2-1; TRBD2 is a possible D gene (5 bases). Looked up from germline, CDR1 is SGDLS and CDR2 is YYNGEE. This CDR3 has 15 residues. V was shortened by 0 bases and J by 0 bases, with 7 bases between the two germline ends. The CDR3 reads CASSVESGSYNEQFF. The CDR3 coding sequence is TGTGCCAGCAGCGTAGAAAGCGGCTCCTACAATGAGCAGTTCTTC.

This clonotype turned up a few times. The genes are TRBV6-6 and TRBJ2-3; D gene unclear. In germline, CDR1 is MNHNY, CDR2 SVGAGI (reference sequence). Between the trimmed V and J ends, which lost 8 bases and 4 bases, there was a span of 4 bases. The CDR3 has 10 amino acids. Written as DNA, the CDR3 is TGTGCCAGCCGCGCAGATACGCAGTATTTT. This sequence encodes CASRADTQYF.

CDR3 nucleotides: TGCAGTGCTAGAGACGTAGCGGGGGGGCACAATGAGCAGTTCTTC. It encodes CSARDVAGGHNEQFF. The genes are TRBV20-1 and TRBJ2-1; 11 positions match TRBD2. Germline loops: CDR1 DFQATT, CDR2 SNEGSKA (reference sequence). The CDR3 has 15 residues. J gave up 5 bases and V 0 bases, and 3 bases lay outside the gene matches.

The rearrangement links TRBV12-3 or TRBV12-4 to TRBJ1-2; D uncertain. The V gene lost 3 bases and the J gene lost 5 bases, with 13 bases spanning the gap. The CDR3 is 14 amino acids. CDR3 protein: CASSFVGGEYGYTF. The CDR3 DNA follows: TGTGCCAGCAGTTTTGTTGGTGGGGAGTATGGCTACACCTTC.

The chain's CDR3 is CASSVDPGGYTF. The CDR3 nucleotides read TGTGCCAGCAGCGTAGACCCGGGGGGCTACACCTTC. J is TRBJ1-2 and V is TRBV9, with D uncertain. The V gene's germline CDR1 is SGDLS and CDR2 YYNGEE. The CDR3 is 12 residues long. V dropped 0 bases and J dropped 8 bases, with 8 bases sitting between them.

The chain carries TRBV27 and TRBJ2-1; D perhaps matches TRBD2 (6 bases). CDR3 length: 15 amino acids. From germline, CDR1 is MNHEY and CDR2 SMNVEV (reference sequence). V was shortened by 0 bases and J by 7 bases, with 13 bases between the two germline ends. The CDR3 DNA sequence: TGTGCCAGCAGTTTATCGTTTCGGGGGAGAAATGAGCAGTTCTTC. This codes for CASSLSFRGRNEQFF.

This chain joins TRBV20-1 and TRBJ2-7; 13 bases fit TRBD2. The CDR3 contains 15 residues. Germline assignment: CDR1 DFQATT and CDR2 SNEGSKA (reference sequence). The junction had 6 bases not matched to a gene; V was cut back by 5 bases and J by 2 bases. In nucleotides, the CDR3 is TGCAGTGCTTGGACTAGCGGGGGTTCTACCTACGAGCAGTACTTC. This translates into CSAWTSGGSTYEQYF.

This clonotype was seen just once. Here the CDR3 reads CASSQGGNLGETQYF. The CDR3 region has the DNA TGCGCCAGCAGCCAAGGAGGCAACCTGGGGGAGACCCAGTACTTC. This sequence joins TRBV4-3 and TRBJ2-5, with D hard to call. Germline-derived CDR1 and CDR2 are LGHNA and YSLEER. With 1 base removed from V and 5 bases from J, the gap between germline ends came to 14 bases. The CDR3 loop spans 15 amino acids.

This rearrangement joins TRBV12-3 or TRBV12-4 to TRBJ1-1; D unresolved. This CDR3 is built from 15 residues. V lost 1 base to trimming and J lost 0 bases, with 9 bases between them. The CDR3 DNA is TGTGCCAGCAGTTTAGGGAAAGGCCTGAACACTGAAGCTTTCTTT. As protein: CASSLGKGLNTEAFF.

The rearrangement links TRBV14 to TRBJ2-3, with TRBD1 matching over 7 bases. CDR1 and CDR2 from the germline V gene are SGHDN and FVKESK. Trimming cost V 4 bases and J 1 base; bases outside gene matches: 11. This CDR3 region has 17 residues. The CDR3 coding sequence is TGTGCCAGCAGCCTTAGAAGCTTAGGGGGCCGCACAGATACGCAGTATTTT. It codes for CASSLRSLGGRTDTQYF.

V gene TRBV6-2 or TRBV6-3 combines with J gene TRBJ1-2; TRBD1 might be the D (6 bases). Germline lookup yields CDR1 MNHEY and CDR2 SVGEGT. The CDR3 is made up of 12 amino acids. V was trimmed by 7 bases and J by 2 bases, leaving 8 bases between them. The CDR3 DNA sequence: TGTGCCAGCACAGGGGCGAACTATGGCTACACCTTC. Translated: CASTGANYGYTF.

This clonotype was seen just once. V and J are TRBV14 and TRBJ2-3, with 7 bases identical to TRBD2. V trimming: 2 bases; J trimming: 9 bases; junction bases outside the gene matches: 5. Germline V gene lookup returns CDR1 SGHDN and CDR2 FVKESK. The CDR3 runs 13 residues. CDR3 nucleotide sequence: TGTGCCAGCAGCCAAATTGAACTAGCGACGCAGTATTTT. It translates to CASSQIELATQYF.

The gene calls are TRBV27 and TRBJ2-7; no clear D. Trimming took 6 bases from V and 5 from J, leaving 11 bases between them. In germline, CDR1 is MNHEY, CDR2 SMNVEV (reference sequence). The CDR3 extends over 12 amino acids. The CDR3 loop is CASRTAQNEQYF. The CDR3 coding sequence is TGTGCCAGCAGAACGGCCCAGAACGAGCAGTACTTC.

The chain has TRBV12-3 or TRBV12-4 and TRBJ1-5, with D hard to call. CDR3 length: 12 amino acids. Trimming removed 3 bases from V and 4 bases from J, with 4 bases in between. The DNA for the CDR3 is TGTGCCAGCAGTTTTGTTAATCAGCCCCAGCATTTT. Amino acids: CASSFVNQPQHF.

This clonotype has more than one count but fewer than ten. The V and J genes are TRBV12-3 or TRBV12-4 and TRBJ2-7; 8 bases are a match to TRBD2. This CDR3 region has 14 residues. The junction had 4 bases not matched to a gene; V was cut back by 3 bases and J by 3 bases. This CDR3 is CASSFGSGGYEQYF. In nucleotides, the CDR3 is TGTGCCAGCAGTTTTGGCAGCGGGGGCTACGAGCAGTACTTC.